One and the same sample provided the 17 T cell receptor beta chains below, sequenced in a study of cytomegalovirus exposure and HLA in healthy donors. 60 Vbeta and 13 Jbeta primers were used in PCR. Assay used: immunoSEQ multiplex PCR; TCRdb lists only in-frame clones, some missing. Of 110,000 or so clones in the sample, about four fifths are singletons; the top ten hold under 1.5%. The sequenced sample was PBMCs. The receptor source for this set is a man aged 40-49 years in good health and CMV-seronegative.

This clone appeared a single time. V usage is TRBV5-5 and J usage is TRBJ2-1; 7 positions agree with TRBD2. Germline V gene sequence: CDR1 SGHKS, CDR2 YYEKEE (reference sequence). This CDR3 region has 15 residues. V was pared by 6 bases and J by 5 bases, with 11 bases of the junction left unmatched. As DNA, the CDR3 is TGTGCCAGCAACAAAGACCGGGACTACAACAATGAGCAGTTCTTC. Protein product: CASNKDRDYNNEQFF. The complete variable domain, with remaining parts taken from reference TRBV5-5 and TRBJ2-1, reads DAGVTQSPTHLIKTRGQQVTLRCSPISGHKSVSWYQQVLGQGPQFIFQYYEKEERGRGNFPDRFSARQFPNYSSELNVNALLLGDSALYLCASNKDRDYNNEQFFGPGTRLTVL.

The sample holds a few counts of this clone. The rearrangement links TRBV2 to TRBJ1-5, with D uncertain. Trimming took 8 bases from V and 7 from J, leaving 18 bases between them. The CDR3 has 14 amino acids. Germline assignment: CDR1 SNHLY and CDR2 FYNNEI. CDR3 in DNA: TGTGCCAGCGCCGATCGCTCGAAGCAACAGCCCCAGCATTTT. Its protein product is CASADRSKQQPQHF.

The rearrangement joins TRBV19 to TRBJ1-6; unclear D gene. This CDR3 has 15 amino acids. The V gene lost 5 bases and the J gene lost 9 bases, with 17 bases spanning the gap. The germline V gene has CDR1 LNHDA and CDR2 SQIVND (reference sequence). The CDR3 DNA is TGTGCCAGTAGTGGAACCCGGATAGGGAGTTCACCCCTCCACTTT. It yields the protein CASSGTRIGSSPLHF.

The rearrangement links TRBV18 to TRBJ2-5; D not resolved. V was clipped by 3 bases and J by 2 bases, with 4 bases between them. Germline CDR1 reads KGHSH; CDR2 reads LQKENI. The CDR3 runs 12 residues. For the CDR3, the DNA is TGTGCCAGCTCACCCAGTCAAGAGACCCAGTACTTC. Encoded protein: CASSPSQETQYF.

The CDR3 DNA reads TGTGCCAGCAGCACTCCGGACAGGGACTCTGGAAACACCATATATTTT. As protein: CASSTPDRDSGNTIYF. The chain carries TRBV7-9 and TRBJ1-3; TRBD1 matches at 8 bases. V dropped 5 bases and J dropped 0; count of bases not matched to a gene: 6. The CDR3 sequence is 16 residues long. Germline V gives CDR1 SEHNR, CDR2 FQNEAQ (reference sequence). Variable domain in full (rest from reference TRBV7-9 and TRBJ1-3): DTGVSQNPRHKITKRGQNVTFRCDPISEHNRLYWYRQTLGQGPEFLTYFQNEAQLEKSRLLSDRFSAERPKGSFSTLEIQRTEQGDSAMYLCASSTPDRDSGNTIYFGEGSWLTVV.

This clone was observed a single time. The V and J genes are TRBV28 and TRBJ1-5; a weak D match, TRBD1 (5 bases). The germline V gene encodes CDR1 MDHEN and CDR2 SYDVKM. V shed 3 bases and J shed 6 bases, with 12 bases lying between them. CDR3 size: 14 residues. The CDR3 sequence: CASSFGGGSQPQHF. The CDR3, as DNA: TGTGCCAGCAGTTTCGGGGGGGGTAGTCAGCCCCAGCATTTT.

As concerns this clone: The sample holds other DNA sequences that translate to the same CDR3. The V and J genes are TRBV5-1 and TRBJ1-1, with unresolved D. Germline V gene lookup returns CDR1 SGHRS and CDR2 YFSETQ. The V end lost 0 bases, the J end lost 1 base, and 16 bases lay between the germline ends. The CDR3 runs 17 residues. The CDR3 bases are TGCGCCAGCAGCTTGGCCCGGGGAAGGCCTCCGAACACTGAAGCTTTCTTT. Its translation: CASSLARGRPPNTEAFF.

The gene calls are TRBV5-4 and TRBJ2-3, with D possibly matching TRBD1 (6 bases). The germline V gene encodes CDR1 SGHNT and CDR2 YYREEE (reference sequence). V lost 4 bases and J lost 1, with 16 bases in between. This CDR3 contains 16 residues. The CDR3, as DNA: TGTGCCAGCAGCCGCAATACAGGGTTCGGCACAGATACGCAGTATTTT. This sequence encodes CASSRNTGFGTDTQYF.

The chain joins TRBV18 to TRBJ1-2; TRBD1 aligns across 10 bases. CDR1 is KGHSH, CDR2 LQKENI, per germline. The junction had 7 bases not matched to a gene; V was cut back by 4 bases and J by 5 bases. CDR3 length: 15 amino acids. Written as DNA, the CDR3 is TGTGCCAGCTCACTCACCGGGACAGGGGTATATGGCTACACCTTC. Translated, it gives CASSLTGTGVYGYTF.

The chain has TRBV5-6 and TRBJ1-2; D gene ambiguous. V was shortened by 0 bases and J by 7 bases, with 13 bases between the two germline ends. The CDR3 length is 14 residues. The V gene's germline CDR1 is SGHDT and CDR2 YYEEEE. CDR3 sequence: CASSLVAGSGGYTF. CDR3 bases: TGTGCCAGCAGCTTGGTGGCCGGATCAGGTGGCTACACCTTC.

This clone was detected once. This chain joins TRBV6-1 and TRBJ1-2, with 7 bases aligning to TRBD1. The CDR3 runs to 15 residues. Per the germline V gene, CDR1 is MNHNS and CDR2 is SASEGT. Trimming cost V 6 bases and J 3 bases; bases outside gene matches: 10. CDR3 in DNA: TGTGCCAGCAGGGACAGGCCCCTCTTGGACTATGGCTACACCTTC. It specifies CASRDRPLLDYGYTF.

The chain links TRBV15 to TRBJ2-1, with D possibly matching TRBD1 (6 bases). V gave up 0 bases and J gave up 7 bases, with 16 bases separating them. This CDR3 region has 16 residues. The germline CDR1 and CDR2 sequences are LNHNV and YYDKDF (reference sequence). The CDR3 nucleotides are TGTGCCACCAGCAGAGATTTCGCAGGGGCCCTGAATGAGCAGTTCTTC. Translating gives CATSRDFAGALNEQFF. Filled out from reference TRBV15 and TRBJ2-1, the complete variable domain reads DAMVIQNPRYQVTQFGKPVTLSCSQTLNHNVMYWYQQKSSQAPKLLFHYYDKDFNNEADTPDNFQSRRPNTSFCFLDIRSPGLGDTAMYLCATSRDFAGALNEQFFGPGTRLTVL.

This clone was seen a handful of times. The J gene is TRBJ2-3, the V gene TRBV19, with 9 bases lining up with TRBD1. The V gene's germline CDR1 is LNHDA and CDR2 SQIVND (reference sequence). CDR3 length equals 18 residues. Trimming cost V 0 bases and J 0 bases; bases outside gene matches: 7. DNA for the CDR3: TGTGCCAGTAGTATAGACCTACCGGGACAGGGTAGCACAGATACGCAGTATTTT. Protein sequence: CASSIDLPGQGSTDTQYF.

This clone was counted only a few times. The chain has TRBV5-1 and TRBJ1-6; D is perhaps TRBD1 (5 bases). The V end was cut by 0 bases, the J end by 9 bases, with 13 bases between. The CDR3 contains 15 residues. Per germline, CDR1 SGHRS and CDR2 YFSETQ. This CDR3 is CASSLEGQGASPLHF. DNA of the CDR3: TGCGCCAGCAGCTTGGAAGGGCAGGGTGCTTCACCCCTCCACTTT.

The chain is built from TRBV7-3 and TRBJ2-3; 9 nucleotides agree with TRBD1. This CDR3 has 15 amino acids. Looked up from germline, CDR1 is SGHTA and CDR2 is FQGTGA. The J segment lost 0 bases and the V segment lost 4 bases, leaving 2 bases of the junction unmatched. The CDR3 here is CASSSTGGSTDTQYF. CDR3 sequence (DNA): TGTGCCAGCAGCTCGACAGGGGGAAGCACAGATACGCAGTATTTT.

The gene calls are TRBV6-6 and TRBJ1-1, with a weak D call TRBD1 (6 bases). The V gene's germline CDR1 is MNHNY and CDR2 SVGAGI (reference sequence). V was clipped by 2 bases and J by 1 base, with 11 bases between them. The CDR3 has 15 amino acids. The CDR3 here is CASSYGGDKNTEAFF. CDR3 bases: TGTGCCAGCAGTTACGGGGGGGACAAGAACACTGAAGCTTTCTTT.

This chain connects TRBV18 to TRBJ2-7, with a possible D match to TRBD2 (7 bases). This CDR3 contains 17 residues. V dropped 6 bases and J dropped 3 bases, with 24 bases sitting between them. Germline V lookup: CDR1 KGHSH, CDR2 LQKENI. CDR3 in DNA: TGTGCCAGCTCGATAGCATCCGGGGGGCGCGGCGGCTACGAGCAGTACTTC. It encodes CASSIASGGRGGYEQYF.